This T cell receptor beta chain was observed in a study of cytomegalovirus exposure and HLA in healthy donors. Primers for the PCR totalled 60 Vbeta and 13 Jbeta. Repertoires were generated with immunoSEQ multiplex PCR, while TCRdb's copy carries only in-frame clones and drops some. Seen here are 150,000 to 200,000 clones, about four fifths observed once, and the top ten hold 4.9%. Germline CDR1 reads SQVTM; CDR2 reads ANQGSEA. Deletions cut 8 bases from V and 3 bases from J, with 19 bases between. CDR3 length: 14 residues. The chain uses TRBV29-1 and TRBJ1-1; possible D gene TRBD1, 6 bases. The sequencing input was PBMCs. The TCR was taken from a young woman in good health and CMV-seropositive. CDR3 sequence (DNA): TGCAGCACGACTTGGGGGCCTGGGGACACTGAAGCTTTCTTT. This sequence encodes CSTTWGPGDTEAFF.